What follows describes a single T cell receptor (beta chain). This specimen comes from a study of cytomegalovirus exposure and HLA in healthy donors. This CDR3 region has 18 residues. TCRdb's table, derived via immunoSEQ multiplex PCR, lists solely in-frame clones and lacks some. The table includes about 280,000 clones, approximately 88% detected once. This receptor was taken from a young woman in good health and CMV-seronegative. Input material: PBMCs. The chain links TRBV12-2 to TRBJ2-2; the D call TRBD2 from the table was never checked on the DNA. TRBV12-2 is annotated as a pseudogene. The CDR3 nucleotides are TGTGCAAGTCGCTTATGGGAGGGACTCCCAGCGAACACCGGGGAGCTGTTTTTT. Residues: CASRLWEGLPANTGELFF.